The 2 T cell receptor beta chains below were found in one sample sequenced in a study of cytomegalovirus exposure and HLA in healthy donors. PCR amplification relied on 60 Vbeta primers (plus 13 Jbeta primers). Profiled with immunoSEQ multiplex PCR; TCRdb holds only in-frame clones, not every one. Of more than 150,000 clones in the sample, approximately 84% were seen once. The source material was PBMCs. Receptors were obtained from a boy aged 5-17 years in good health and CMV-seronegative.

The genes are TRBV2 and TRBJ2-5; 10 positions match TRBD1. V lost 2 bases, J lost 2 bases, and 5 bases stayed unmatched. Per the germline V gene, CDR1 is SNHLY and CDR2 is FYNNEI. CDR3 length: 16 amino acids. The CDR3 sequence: CASSELGQGLQETQYF. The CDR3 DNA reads TGTGCCAGCAGTGAATTGGGACAGGGGCTTCAAGAGACCCAGTACTTC.

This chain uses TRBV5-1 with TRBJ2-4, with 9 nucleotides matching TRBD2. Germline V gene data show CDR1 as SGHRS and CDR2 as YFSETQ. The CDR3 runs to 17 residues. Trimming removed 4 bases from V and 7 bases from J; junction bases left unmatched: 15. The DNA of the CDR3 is TGCGCCAGCAGCCGGGGCACCTCTAGCGGGACCCACAACATTCAGTACTTC. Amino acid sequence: CASSRGTSSGTHNIQYF.